This TCR beta chain is from a study of blood T cell repertoires in COVID-19. The wider study: The United States, Italy and Spain provided the acute and convalescent COVID-19 samples.

Germline V CDR1 and CDR2: SQVTM, ANQGSEA. The J segment lost 1 base and the V segment lost 4 bases, leaving 5 bases of the junction unmatched. This CDR3 contains 15 residues. In the original analysis: How many nucleated cells were present was estimated from reference gene primer amplification. The protocol was immunoSEQ multiplex PCR, while the TCRdb copy is restricted to in-frame clones and leaves out a portion. The V and J calls and the clone size are those of that table, but D and trimming were determined from the DNA. The sample lists nearly 95,000 clones; around four fifths were seen once. This clonotype was sampled from a human donor in a cohort sampled during active COVID-19. The chain recombines TRBV29-1 with TRBJ1-1; TRBD1 matches 11 bases. Sequencing was performed on peripheral blood. CDR3 DNA sequence: TGCAGCGTTGTGCCGGGACAGGGGGGGAACACTGAAGCTTTCTTT. It codes for CSVVPGQGGNTEAFF.